This section outlines one T cell receptor beta chain sequence together with its context. Its antigen is not identified. The trim removed 0 bases at V and 5 bases at J, leaving 2 bases unmatched. The CDR3 consists of 14 residues. Germline CDR1 and CDR2: MNHEY and SMNVEV (reference sequence). Here immunoSEQ multiplex PCR was the method, and the copy in TCRdb shows in-frame clones only, minus some. The sample has tens of thousands of clones, 80% to 95% seen once. The source of the sample is a study of OX40 agonist ivuxolimab in advanced cancers. Study as a whole: The dose-escalation cohort had hepatocellular carcinoma, melanoma, renal cell or head and neck cancer. Enrollees could have had prior anti-PD-1, anti-PD-L1 or anti-CTLA-4 therapy, which about 42% had received. Whole-study findings and limits: Among T cells, CD8+ cells averaged more expanded clones than CD4+ cells. Dosing at 0.1 to 3.0 mg/kg was accompanied by clonal expansion of CD4+ and CD8+ blood T cells by week 6.

This chain joins TRBV27 and TRBJ2-3; 7 bases line up with TRBD2. Source: CD4+ or CD8+ T cells sorted from blood, taken in a trial of the OX40 agonist ivuxolimab. The sequence came from an adult with an advanced solid tumor such as melanoma, head and neck, liver or kidney cancer. CDR3 sequence: CASSLSRGRDTQYF. The CDR3 nucleotides are TGTGCCAGCAGTTTATCGCGGGGGAGAGATACGCAGTATTTT.